This T cell receptor beta chain was observed in a study of T cell changes during pregnancy in multiple sclerosis. Sequencing was performed with immunoSEQ multiplex PCR; in TCRdb, only in-frame clones are kept and a portion is missing. Of approximately 70,000 clones in the sample, roughly 90% are singletons; the top ten hold roughly 1%. This material consisted of peripheral blood, taken in the first trimester of pregnancy. The sequence came from a female donor in good health, enrolled as a control in a pregnancy study.

Here the CDR3 DNA reads TGTGCCAGCAGCTTAGGGCCAGGTGGCTACGGAGAGACCCAGTACTTC. It encodes CASSLGPGGYGETQYF. The chain couples TRBV7-9 to TRBJ2-5; unclear D gene. The CDR3 contains 16 residues. V was trimmed by 1 base and J by 4 bases, leaving 16 bases between them. The germline V gene has CDR1 SEHNR and CDR2 FQNEAQ (reference sequence).